The T cell receptor (beta chain) under discussion was sequenced for a study of blood T cell repertoires in COVID-19. Study details: Spain, Italy and the United States supplied samples that represented acute and convalescent COVID-19.

Comments on this clone: Germline is not matched at one junction end, which may reflect a read error.

The CDR3 extends over 15 amino acids. Germline assignment: CDR1 MNHEY and CDR2 SVGEGT. In the authors' methods: The assay estimated nucleated cells by amplifying reference gene primers. Profiled with immunoSEQ multiplex PCR; TCRdb holds only in-frame clones, not every one. Clone size and the V and J calls come from that table; the DNA yielded D and trimming. The data hold about 210,000 clones, with approximately 90% observed a single time. The sequence was collected from a woman aged 40 to 49 with acute or convalescent COVID-19. The sample consisted of peripheral blood. The chain employs TRBV6-2 or TRBV6-3 and TRBJ2-1; TRBD2 aligns across 7 bases. This chain's CDR3 is CASSYSTGGYSEQFF. The CDR3 DNA sequence: TGTGCCAGCAGTTACTCGACGGGGGGTTACAGTGAGCAGTTCTTC.